This TCR beta chain is from a study of CD8 T cells in ankylosing spondylitis. As the method for making TCR beta libraries, quantitative 5'-RACE with molecular barcodes was used. MiXCR, applied by TCRdb to the 5' RACE reads, yields one record per CDR3 protein. The table includes 80,000 to 100,000 distinct CDR3 sequences, roughly 8.3% detected once. In this sample, this clonotype turned up once. Its antigen is not identified. Study observations and caveats: About eight highly homologous variants made up a TCR beta motif that seemed to typify ankylosing spondylitis blood. Some of these motif variants have turned up before, in reports on reactive arthritis synovial fluid and blood.

Sequencing input: blood, either unsorted or a sorted T cell fraction (not recorded which). This TCR came from a male donor with ankylosing spondylitis or in good health (not recorded which).

Here the CDR3 DNA reads TGTGCCAGCAGCCAAGATAGGGGCTGGGGGGAGCGGAGCTCCTACGAGCAGTACTTC. Amino acid sequence: CASSQDRGWGERSSYEQYF. The chain combines TRBV4-2 with TRBJ2-7, with a weak D call TRBD2 (6 bases). The CDR3 is 19 amino acids. Trimming shortened V by 0 bases and J by 0 bases, and 21 bases separated the two germline ends. Germline CDR1 is LGHNA and CDR2 is YNFKEQ.